This T cell receptor (beta chain) originates from a study of cytomegalovirus exposure and HLA in healthy donors. Germline trimming cut 1 base from V and 6 bases from J; bases unmatched to any gene: 13. This CDR3 region has 17 residues. The germline CDR1 and CDR2 sequences are LGHNA and YNFKEQ. Researchers ran the PCR with 60 Vbeta and 13 Jbeta primers. Produced via immunoSEQ multiplex PCR; TCRdb's table is partial and in-frame only. The sample has some 120,000 clones, roughly 70% seen once. This chain links TRBV4-2 with TRBJ2-7, with 9 nucleotides matching TRBD1. The sequencing input was PBMCs. The TCR was taken from a man aged 35 to 55 in good health and CMV-seropositive. CDR3 in amino acids: CASSQGEIWTGEGEQYF. CDR3 DNA: TGTGCCAGCAGCCAAGGGGAGATATGGACAGGGGAAGGCGAGCAGTACTTC.